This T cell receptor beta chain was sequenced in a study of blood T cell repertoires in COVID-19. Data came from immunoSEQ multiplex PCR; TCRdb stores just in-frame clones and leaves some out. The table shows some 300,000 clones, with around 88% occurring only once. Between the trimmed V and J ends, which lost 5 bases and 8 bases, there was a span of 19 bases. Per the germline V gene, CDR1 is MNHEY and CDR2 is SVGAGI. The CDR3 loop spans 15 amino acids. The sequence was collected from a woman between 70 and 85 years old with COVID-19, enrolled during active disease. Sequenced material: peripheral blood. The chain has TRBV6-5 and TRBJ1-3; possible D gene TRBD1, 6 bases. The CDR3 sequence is CASSRSRGDLDTIYF. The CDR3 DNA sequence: TGTGCCAGCAGTCGAAGCAGGGGAGATTTAGACACCATATATTTT.